A single T cell receptor beta chain is shown here with its context. This sample is part of a study of T cell changes during pregnancy in multiple sclerosis. There are 15 residues in the CDR3. Germline V gene data show CDR1 as MDHEN and CDR2 as SYDVKM. Trimming took 5 bases from V and 2 from J, leaving 16 bases between them. Sequenced by immunoSEQ multiplex PCR; TCRdb stores in-frame clones only, minus some. The top ten clones hold 3% to 4% of a sample with 35,000 to 55,000 clones, around 95% of them seen once. This receptor was identified in a female donor with multiple sclerosis, enrolled in a pregnancy study. This sequence joins TRBV28 and TRBJ2-7, with D unresolved. Here the sequenced sample was CD8+ T cells from peripheral blood mononuclear cells, taken after pregnancy. The CDR3 spells CASSTRPDTAYEQYF. CDR3 in DNA: TGTGCCAGCAGTACCCGACCCGACACAGCCTACGAGCAGTACTTC.